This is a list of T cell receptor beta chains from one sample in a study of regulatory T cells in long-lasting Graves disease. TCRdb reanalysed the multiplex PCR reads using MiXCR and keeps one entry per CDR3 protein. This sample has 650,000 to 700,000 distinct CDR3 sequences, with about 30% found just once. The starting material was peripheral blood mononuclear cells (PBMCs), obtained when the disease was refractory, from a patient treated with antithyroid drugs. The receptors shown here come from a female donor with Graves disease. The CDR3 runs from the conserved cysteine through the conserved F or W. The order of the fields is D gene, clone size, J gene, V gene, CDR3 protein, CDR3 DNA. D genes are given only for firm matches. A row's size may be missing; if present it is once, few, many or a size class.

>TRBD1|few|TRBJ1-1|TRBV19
CASSIPLGQGNTEAFF
TGTGCCAGTAGTATCCCCCTGGGACAGGGCAACACTGAAGCTTTCTTT
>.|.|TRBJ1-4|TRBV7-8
CASSPRGNNEKLFF
TGTGCCAGCAGCCCTAGAGGGAATAATGAAAAACTGTTTTTT
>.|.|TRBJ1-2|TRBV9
CASSVSRQDSNYGYTF
TGTGCCAGCAGCGTATCGCGACAAGACTCTAACTATGGCTACACCTTC
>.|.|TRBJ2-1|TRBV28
CASSLKNEQFF
TGTGCCAGCAGTTTAAAGAATGAGCAGTTCTTC
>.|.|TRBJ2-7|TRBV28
CASSRQVSYEQYF
TGTGCCAGCAGCCGACAGGTCTCCTACGAGCAGTACTTC
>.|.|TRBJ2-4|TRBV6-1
CASSLGERNIQYF
TGTGCCAGCAGTCTAGGAGAACGGAACATTCAGTACTTC
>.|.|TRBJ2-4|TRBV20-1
CSAARQATKNIQYF
TGCAGTGCTGCGCGACAGGCGACCAAAAACATTCAGTACTTC
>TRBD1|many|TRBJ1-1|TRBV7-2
CASSLPDRGYTEAFF
TGCGCCAGCAGCCTTCCGGACAGGGGGTATACTGAAGCTTTCTTT
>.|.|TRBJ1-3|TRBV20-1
CSARDRSKGDFLNTIYF
TGCAGTGCTAGAGATCGATCGAAAGGGGACTTCTTGAACACCATATATTTT
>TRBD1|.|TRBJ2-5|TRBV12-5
CASGLYPRDRAPQETQYF
TGTGCTAGTGGTTTGTATCCCCGGGACAGGGCCCCCCAAGAGACCCAGTACTTC
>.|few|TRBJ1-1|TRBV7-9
CASSLSPDPSTEAFF
TGTGCCAGCAGCTTATCCCCTGACCCCAGCACTGAAGCTTTCTTT
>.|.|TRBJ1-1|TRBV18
CASSPPRQELEAFF
TGTGCCAGCTCACCACCGAGACAGGAACTTGAAGCTTTCTTT
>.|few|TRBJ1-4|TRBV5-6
CASSPTFQGLEEKLFF
TGTGCCAGCAGCCCGACGTTCCAGGGGTTGGAGGAAAAACTGTTTTTT
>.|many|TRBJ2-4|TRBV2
CASESISGKNIQYF
TGTGCCAGTGAGTCGATTTCAGGCAAAAACATTCAGTACTTC